This T cell receptor (beta chain) was retrieved from a study of memory CD4+ T cells and cytomegalovirus serostatus. Single viable CD3+CD4+CD8-CD45RO+ cells were sorted as the memory CD4+ T cells. The protocol was immunoSEQ multiplex PCR, while the TCRdb copy is restricted to in-frame clones and leaves out a portion. The table records about 57,000 clones, under 80% of them present only once. This TCR was recovered from an adult in good health and CMV-seronegative. Sequencing used memory CD4+ T cells from blood.

In DNA, the CDR3 is TGTGCCAGCAGTGAAGCAGGGGAACAGCCCCAGCATTTT. It translates to CASSEAGEQPQHF. The rearrangement joins TRBV6-1 to TRBJ1-5; a weak D match, TRBD1 (5 bases). The ends were cut back, 0 bases at V and 7 bases at J, with 7 bases in the middle. Germline V gives CDR1 MNHNS, CDR2 SASEGT. This CDR3 region has 13 residues.